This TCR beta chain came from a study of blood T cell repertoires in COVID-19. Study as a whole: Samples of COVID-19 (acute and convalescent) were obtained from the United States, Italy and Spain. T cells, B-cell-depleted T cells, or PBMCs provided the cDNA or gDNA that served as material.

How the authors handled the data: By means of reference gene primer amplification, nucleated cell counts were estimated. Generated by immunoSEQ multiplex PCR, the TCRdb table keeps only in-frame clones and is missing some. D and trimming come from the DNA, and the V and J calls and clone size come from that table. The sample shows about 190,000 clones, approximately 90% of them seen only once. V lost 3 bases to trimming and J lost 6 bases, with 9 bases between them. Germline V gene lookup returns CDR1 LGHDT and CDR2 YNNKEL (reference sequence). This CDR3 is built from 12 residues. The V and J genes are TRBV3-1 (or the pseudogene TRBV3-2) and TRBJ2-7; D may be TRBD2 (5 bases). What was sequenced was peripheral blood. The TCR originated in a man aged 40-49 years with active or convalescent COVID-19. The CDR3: CASSHKRAEQYF. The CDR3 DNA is TGTGCCAGCAGCCATAAGAGGGCCGAGCAGTACTTC.